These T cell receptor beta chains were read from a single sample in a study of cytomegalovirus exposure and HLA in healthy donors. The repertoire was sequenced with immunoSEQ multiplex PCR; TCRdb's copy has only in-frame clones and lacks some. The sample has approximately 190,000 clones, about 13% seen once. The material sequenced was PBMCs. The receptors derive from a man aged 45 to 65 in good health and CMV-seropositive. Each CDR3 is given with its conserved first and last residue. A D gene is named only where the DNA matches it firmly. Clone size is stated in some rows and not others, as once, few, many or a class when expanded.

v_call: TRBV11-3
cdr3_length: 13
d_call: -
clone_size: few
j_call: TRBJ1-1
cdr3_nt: TGTGCCAGCAGCTTCACAGGGAACACTGAAGCTTTCTTT
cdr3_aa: CASSFTGNTEAFF

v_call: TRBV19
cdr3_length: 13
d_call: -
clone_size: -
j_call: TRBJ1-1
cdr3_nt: TGTGCCAGTACCCAAGTCGGACAACCCGAAGCTTTCTTT
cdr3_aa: CASTQVGQPEAFF

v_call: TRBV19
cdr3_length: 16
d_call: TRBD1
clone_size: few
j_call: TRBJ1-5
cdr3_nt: TGTGCCAGTAGTATAGTAGGACAGGGATGGGATCAGCCCCAGCATTTT
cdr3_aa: CASSIVGQGWDQPQHF

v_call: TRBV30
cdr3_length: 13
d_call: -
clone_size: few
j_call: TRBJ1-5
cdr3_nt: TGTGCCTGGAGTGCCCGTGGCAATCAGCCCCAGCATTTT
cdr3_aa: CAWSARGNQPQHF

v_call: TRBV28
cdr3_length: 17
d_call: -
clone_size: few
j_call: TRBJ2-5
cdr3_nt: TGTGCCAGCAGCGGAGGGGCTTCTGGGACTTTTTGGGAGACCCAGTACTTC
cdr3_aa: CASSGGASGTFWETQYF

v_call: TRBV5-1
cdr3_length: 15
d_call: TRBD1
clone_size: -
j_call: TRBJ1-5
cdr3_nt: TGCGCCAGCAGCTTTGGGGGGGGGACAGGACAGCCCCAGCATTTT
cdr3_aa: CASSFGGGTGQPQHF

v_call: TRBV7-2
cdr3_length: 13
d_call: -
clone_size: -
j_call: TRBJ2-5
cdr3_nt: TGTGCCAGCAATACCGGAACAGGGGAGACCCAGTACTTC
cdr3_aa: CASNTGTGETQYF

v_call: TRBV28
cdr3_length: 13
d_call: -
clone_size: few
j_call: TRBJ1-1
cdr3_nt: TGTGCCGTCGGGGGAACAGGGAACACTGAAGCTTTCTTT
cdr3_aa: CAVGGTGNTEAFF

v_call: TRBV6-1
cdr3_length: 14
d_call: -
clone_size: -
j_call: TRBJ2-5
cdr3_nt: TGTGCCAGCCGTGGGTTCGGGGGCCAAGAGACCCAGTACTTC
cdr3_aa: CASRGFGGQETQYF

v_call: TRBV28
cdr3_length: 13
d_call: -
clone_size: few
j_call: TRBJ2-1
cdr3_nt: TGTGCCAGCAGTTCTCCCGGGTACAATGAGCAGTTCTTC
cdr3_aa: CASSSPGYNEQFF

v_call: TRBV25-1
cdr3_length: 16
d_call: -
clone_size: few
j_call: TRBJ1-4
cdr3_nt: TGTGCCAGCAGTGGGGTGTCCGGGAGCACTAATGAAAAACTGTTTTTT
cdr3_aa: CASSGVSGSTNEKLFF

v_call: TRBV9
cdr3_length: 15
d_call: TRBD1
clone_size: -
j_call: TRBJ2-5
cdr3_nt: TGTGCCAGCAGCGTAGATGAGGGGGCACAAGAGACCCAGTACTTC
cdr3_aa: CASSVDEGAQETQYF

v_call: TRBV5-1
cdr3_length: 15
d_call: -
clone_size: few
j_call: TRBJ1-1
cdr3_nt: TGCGCCAGCAGCTTGGATGGACTTGGGAGGGCTGAAGCTTTCTTT
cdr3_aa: CASSLDGLGRAEAFF

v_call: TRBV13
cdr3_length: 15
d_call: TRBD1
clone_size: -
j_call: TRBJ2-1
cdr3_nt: TGTGCCAGCAGCTTTTTGGGACAGGCAGGCAATGAGCAGTTCTTC
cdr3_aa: CASSFLGQAGNEQFF

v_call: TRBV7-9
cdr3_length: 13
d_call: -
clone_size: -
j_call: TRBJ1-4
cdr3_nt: TGTGCCAGCAGCTTAGTTGCTGGCGAAAAACTGTTTTTT
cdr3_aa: CASSLVAGEKLFF

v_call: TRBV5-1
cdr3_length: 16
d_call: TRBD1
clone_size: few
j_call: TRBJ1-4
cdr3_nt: TGCGCCAGCAGCTTAGGACAGGTCACAACTAATGAAAAACTGTTTTTT
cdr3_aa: CASSLGQVTTNEKLFF

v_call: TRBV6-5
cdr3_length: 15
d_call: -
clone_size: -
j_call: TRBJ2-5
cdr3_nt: TGTGCCAGCAGTTACTCGAGCCAGGGTCGGGAGACCCAGTACTTC
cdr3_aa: CASSYSSQGRETQYF

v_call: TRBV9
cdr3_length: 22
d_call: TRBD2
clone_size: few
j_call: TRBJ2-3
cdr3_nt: TGTGCCAGCAGCGTAGGCCCCCCGGGACTAGCGGGGGGGGATCGGCGCACAGATACGCAGTATTTT
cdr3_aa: CASSVGPPGLAGGDRRTDTQYF

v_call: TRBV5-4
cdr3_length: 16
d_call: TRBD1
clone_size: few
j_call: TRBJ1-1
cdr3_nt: TGTGCCAGCAGCTCGGGACAGGGGTTCAGGGGCACTGAAGCTTTCTTT
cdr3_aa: CASSSGQGFRGTEAFF

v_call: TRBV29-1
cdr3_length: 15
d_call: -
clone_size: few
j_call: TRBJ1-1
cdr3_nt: TGCAGCGTTGATTGGGCACATCAGCCGGCAACTGAAGCTTTCTTT
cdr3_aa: CSVDWAHQPATEAFF

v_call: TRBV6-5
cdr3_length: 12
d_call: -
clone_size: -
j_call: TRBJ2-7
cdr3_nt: TGTGCCAGCAGTTACACAGGGCGGGAGCAGTACTTC
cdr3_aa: CASSYTGREQYF

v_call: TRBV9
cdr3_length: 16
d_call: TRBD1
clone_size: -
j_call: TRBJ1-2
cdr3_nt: TGTGCCAGCAGCGTAGGACCGGACAGGGGGAACTATGGCTACACCTTC
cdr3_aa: CASSVGPDRGNYGYTF

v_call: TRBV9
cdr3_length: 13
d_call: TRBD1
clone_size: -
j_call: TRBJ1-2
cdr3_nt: TGTGCCAGCAGCGCAGACAGGGATCATGGCTACACCTTC
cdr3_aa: CASSADRDHGYTF

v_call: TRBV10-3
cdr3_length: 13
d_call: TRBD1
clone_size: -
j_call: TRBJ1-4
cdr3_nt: TGTGCCGTAAGCGACAGGGGGAGGGAAAAACTGTTTTTT
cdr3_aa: CAVSDRGREKLFF

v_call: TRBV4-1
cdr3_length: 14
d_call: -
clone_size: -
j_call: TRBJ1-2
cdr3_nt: TGCGCCAGCAGCCAAGATGGCCAGGGTTTAAGCTACACCTTC
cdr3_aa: CASSQDGQGLSYTF

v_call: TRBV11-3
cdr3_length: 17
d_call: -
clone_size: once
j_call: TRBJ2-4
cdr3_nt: TGTGCCAGCAGCTTAGAATTCTCAGGTCCAGTTAAAAACATTCAGTACTTC
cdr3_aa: CASSLEFSGPVKNIQYF

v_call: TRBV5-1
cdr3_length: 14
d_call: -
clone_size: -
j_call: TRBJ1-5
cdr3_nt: TGCGCCAGCAGCTTCGAGGGAGAAGGCCAGCCCCAGCATTTT
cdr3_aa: CASSFEGEGQPQHF

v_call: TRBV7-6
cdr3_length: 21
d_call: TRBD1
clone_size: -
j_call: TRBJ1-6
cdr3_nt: TGTGCCAGCAGCTTAACAGCAGGGGTTGGGACAGCATACCCGAATAATTCACCCCTCCACTTT
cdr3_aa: CASSLTAGVGTAYPNNSPLHF

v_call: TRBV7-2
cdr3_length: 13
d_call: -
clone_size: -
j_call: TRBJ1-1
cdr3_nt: TGTGCCAGCAGCTTCCTTAGGGGCACTGAAGCTTTCTTT
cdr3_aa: CASSFLRGTEAFF